These 8 T cell receptor beta chains were sequenced from one sample in a study of blood T cell repertoires in COVID-19. Some clones are missing from TCRdb's copy, which holds only in-frame ones; the method was immunoSEQ multiplex PCR. Seen here are around 86,000 clones, more than 80% observed once, and the top ten hold approximately 12%. The sample taken for sequencing was peripheral blood. The source of these receptors is a human donor in a cohort sampled during active COVID-19.

DNA of the CDR3: TGCGCCAGCAGCTCGGACAGTTACAATGAGCAGTTCTTC. This sequence encodes CASSSDSYNEQFF. The V gene is TRBV5-1, the J gene TRBJ2-1, with D perhaps matching TRBD1 (6 bases). The germline gives CDR1 SGHRS, CDR2 YFSETQ. Trimming removed 3 bases from V and 4 bases from J, with 8 bases in between. The CDR3 loop spans 13 amino acids. The whole variable domain, remainder taken from reference TRBV5-1 and TRBJ2-1, is KAGVTQTPRYLIKTRGQQVTLSCSPISGHRSVSWYQQTPGQGLQFLFEYFSETQRNKGNFPGRFSGRQFSNSRSEMNVSTLELGDSALYLCASSSDSYNEQFFGPGTRLTVL.

The chain recombines TRBV2 with TRBJ1-1; D remains ambiguous. Trimming took off 1 base at V and 1 base at J, with 4 bases between the two ends. Germline CDR1 reads SNHLY; CDR2 reads FYNNEI. This CDR3 has 13 amino acids. CDR3 loop: CASSEDGNTEAFF. CDR3 coding DNA: TGTGCCAGCAGTGAAGACGGGAACACTGAAGCTTTCTTT.

V usage is TRBV6-1 and J usage is TRBJ1-6, with 9 bases fitting TRBD1. Germline-derived CDR1 and CDR2 are MNHNS and SASEGT. This CDR3 spans 16 amino acids. V dropped 4 bases and J dropped 4; count of bases not matched to a gene: 5. As DNA, the CDR3 is TGTGCCAGCAGTGCTTGGGACAGGGAATATAATTCACCCCTCCACTTT. This gives the protein CASSAWDREYNSPLHF.

The chain employs TRBV27 and TRBJ1-2, with D uncertain. Trimming removed 8 bases from V and 7 bases from J, with 11 bases in between. Germline V lookup: CDR1 MNHEY, CDR2 SMNVEV (reference sequence). The CDR3 covers 11 residues. CDR3 in amino acids: CASSGKGGYTF. The CDR3 nucleotides are TGTGCCAGCTCGGGGAAGGGTGGCTACACCTTC.

The V gene is TRBV5-1, the J gene TRBJ2-5; maybe TRBD2 (6 bases). Per germline, CDR1 SGHRS and CDR2 YFSETQ. This CDR3 contains 16 residues. Trimming removed 0 bases from V and 5 bases from J, with 17 bases in between. This chain's CDR3 is CASSLGEGDWWETQYF. CDR3 coding DNA: TGCGCCAGCAGCTTGGGGGAAGGGGACTGGTGGGAGACCCAGTACTTC.

This sequence joins TRBV19 and TRBJ1-1, with TRBD1 matching over 7 bases. CDR1 is LNHDA, CDR2 SQIVND, per germline (reference sequence). This CDR3 is 14 amino acids long. The ends lost 1 base at V and 4 bases at J; junction bases unmatched: 3. This CDR3 is CASSIAAGGTEAFF. The CDR3 DNA reads TGTGCCAGTAGTATAGCGGCAGGGGGCACTGAAGCTTTCTTT.

J is TRBJ2-3 and V is TRBV7-8, with a possible D match to TRBD2 (5 bases). The germline V gene encodes CDR1 SGHVS and CDR2 FQNEAQ. Trimming stripped 0 bases from V and 1 base from J, with 8 bases between. This CDR3 has 15 amino acids. Here the CDR3 DNA reads TGTGCCAGCAGCTTAGCGGGTAGCGGCACAGATACGCAGTATTTT. Its protein product is CASSLAGSGTDTQYF.

The chain links TRBV28 to TRBJ2-1, with 12 positions matching TRBD2. V lost 5 bases, J lost 6 bases, and 2 bases stayed unmatched. CDR3 length: 14 residues. Germline V CDR1 and CDR2: MDHEN, SYDVKM. CDR3 DNA: TGTGCCAGCAGTGGGGGACTAGCGGGCAATGAGCAGTTCTTC. It is translated as CASSGGLAGNEQFF.